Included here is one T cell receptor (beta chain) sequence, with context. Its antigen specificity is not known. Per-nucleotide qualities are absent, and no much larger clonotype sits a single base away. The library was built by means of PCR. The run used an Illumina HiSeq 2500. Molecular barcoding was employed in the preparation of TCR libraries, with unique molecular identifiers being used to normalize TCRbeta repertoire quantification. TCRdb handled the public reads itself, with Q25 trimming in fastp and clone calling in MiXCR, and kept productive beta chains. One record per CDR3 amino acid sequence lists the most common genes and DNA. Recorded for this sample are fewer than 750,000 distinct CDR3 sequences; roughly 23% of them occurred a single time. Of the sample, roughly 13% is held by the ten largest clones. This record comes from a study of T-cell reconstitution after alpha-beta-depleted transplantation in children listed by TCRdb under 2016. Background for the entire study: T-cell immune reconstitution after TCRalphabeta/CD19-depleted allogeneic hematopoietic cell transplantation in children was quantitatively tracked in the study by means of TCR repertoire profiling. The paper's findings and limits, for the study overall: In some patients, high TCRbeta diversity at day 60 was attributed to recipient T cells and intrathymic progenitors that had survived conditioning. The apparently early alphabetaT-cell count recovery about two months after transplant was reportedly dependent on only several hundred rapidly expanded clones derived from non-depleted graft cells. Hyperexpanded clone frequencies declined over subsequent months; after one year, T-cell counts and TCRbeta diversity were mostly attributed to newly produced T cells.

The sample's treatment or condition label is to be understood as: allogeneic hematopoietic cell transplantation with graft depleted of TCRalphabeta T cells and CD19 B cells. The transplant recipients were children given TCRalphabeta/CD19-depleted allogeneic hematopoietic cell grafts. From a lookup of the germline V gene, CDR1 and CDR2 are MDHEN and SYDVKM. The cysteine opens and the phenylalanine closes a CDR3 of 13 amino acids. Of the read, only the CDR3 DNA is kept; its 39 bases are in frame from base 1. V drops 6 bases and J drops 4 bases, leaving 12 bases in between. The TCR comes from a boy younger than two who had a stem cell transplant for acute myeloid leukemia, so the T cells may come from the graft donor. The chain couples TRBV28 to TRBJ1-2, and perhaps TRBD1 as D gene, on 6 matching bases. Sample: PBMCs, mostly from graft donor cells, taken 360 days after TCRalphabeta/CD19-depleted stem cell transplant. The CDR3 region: CASRVTGIYGYTF. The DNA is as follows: TGTGCCAGCAGGGTAACAGGGATCTATGGCTACACCTTC.